This T cell receptor beta chain is drawn from a study of OX40 agonist ivuxolimab in advanced cancers. The CDR3 loop spans 16 amino acids. Trimming left V 2 bases short and J 8 bases short, with 21 bases between. Germline V gene data show CDR1 as LNHDA and CDR2 as SQIVND (reference sequence). Method: immunoSEQ multiplex PCR; TCRdb's copy keeps in-frame clones and lacks some. The sample yields tens of thousands of clones, 88% seen once. The sequence derives from an adult with an advanced solid tumor such as melanoma, head and neck, liver or kidney cancer. The specimen comprised CD4+ or CD8+ T cells sorted from blood, sampled in a trial of the OX40 agonist ivuxolimab. The chain joins TRBV19 to TRBJ1-2; possible D gene TRBD1, 5 bases. CDR3 DNA sequence: TGTGCCAGTAGTATACAGGAGGGGATGCGGGCTAGCGGCTACACCTTC. It is translated as CASSIQEGMRASGYTF.